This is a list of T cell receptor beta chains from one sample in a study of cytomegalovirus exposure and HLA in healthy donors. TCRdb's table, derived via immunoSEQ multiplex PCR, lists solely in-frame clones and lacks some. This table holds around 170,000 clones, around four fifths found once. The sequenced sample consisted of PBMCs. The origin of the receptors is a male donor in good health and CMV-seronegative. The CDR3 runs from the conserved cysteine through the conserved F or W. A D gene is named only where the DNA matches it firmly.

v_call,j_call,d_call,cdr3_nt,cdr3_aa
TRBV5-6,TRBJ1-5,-,TGTGCCAGCAGCGGAGACAGGACCGATAGCAATCAGCCCCAGCATTTT,CASSGDRTDSNQPQHF
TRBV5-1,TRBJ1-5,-,TGCGCCAGCAGTCCAGGGATTACCGAGAATCAGCCCCAGCATTTT,CASSPGITENQPQHF
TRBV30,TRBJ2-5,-,TGTGCCTGGCATCGGGGGTTGACGGGGGAGACCCAGTACTTC,CAWHRGLTGETQYF
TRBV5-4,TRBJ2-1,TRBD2,TGTGCCAGCAGCTTGGTTTTTGGTGTTAGCGGGAATGAGCAGTTCTTC,CASSLVFGVSGNEQFF
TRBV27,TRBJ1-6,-,TGTGCCAGCAGTTTATCCGTATGGCAGGCGCAAAATTCACCCCTCCACTTT,CASSLSVWQAQNSPLHF
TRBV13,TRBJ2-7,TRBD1,TGTGCCAGCAGCCCAACCCCGACAGGGGGGGAGCAGTACTTC,CASSPTPTGGEQYF
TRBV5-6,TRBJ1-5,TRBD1,TGTGCCAGCAGCCGGACAGGGGGAGGGTGGATGGGTCAGCCCCAGCATTTT,CASSRTGGGWMGQPQHF
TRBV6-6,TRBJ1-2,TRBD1,TGTGCCAGCAGTAACGGACAGGGTATGGGCTATGGCTACACCTTC,CASSNGQGMGYGYTF
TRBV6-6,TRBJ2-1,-,TGTGCCAGCAGTTACACCGGGACTCCAACAGGAGAGCAGTTCTTC,CASSYTGTPTGEQFF
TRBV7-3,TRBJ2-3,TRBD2,TGTGCCAGCAGCTCGACTAGCGGGAGAGGAGATACGCAGTATTTT,CASSSTSGRGDTQYF
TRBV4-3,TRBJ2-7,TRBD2,TGCGCCAGCAGCCAAGCCCTTGGGACTAGCGGGAGCTACGAGCAGTACTTC,CASSQALGTSGSYEQYF